Below, 22 T cell receptor beta chains from the same sample are listed, as sequenced in a study of CD8 T cells in Susac syndrome. RNA amounts of roughly 0.45 to 1 ug underwent reverse transcription with random hexamers. TCRdb processed the immunoSEQ multiplex PCR reads anew with MiXCR; each CDR3 protein has one entry. The sample records 130,000 to 150,000 distinct CDR3 sequences, roughly 95% being singletons. The sequencing input was CD4+ T cells from PBMCs. These receptors originate from a human donor in good health.

This rearrangement joins TRBV2 to TRBJ2-7, with D perhaps TRBD1 (6 bases). CDR3 size: 13 residues. V shed 4 bases and J shed 3 bases, with 10 bases lying between them. Germline V gene data show CDR1 as SNHLY and CDR2 as FYNNEI. The CDR3 sequence: CASSGQAVYEQYF. CDR3 coding DNA: TGTGCCAGCAGTGGACAGGCCGTCTACGAGCAGTACTTC. Complete variable domain (other parts from reference TRBV2 and TRBJ2-7): EPEVTQTPSHQVTQMGQEVILRCVPISNHLYFYWYRQILGQKVEFLVSFYNNEISEKSEIFDDQFSVERPDGSNFTLKIRSTKLEDSAMYFCASSGQAVYEQYFGPGTRLTVT.

The J gene is TRBJ1-1, the V gene TRBV29-1; D unresolved. In germline, CDR1 is SQVTM, CDR2 ANQGSEA. V was shortened by 4 bases and J by 5 bases, with 14 bases between the two germline ends. The CDR3 has 13 residues. In nucleotides, the CDR3 is TGCAGCGTTGTAAAGGCAAGGCGGACTGAAGCTTTCTTT. Translated, it gives CSVVKARRTEAFF.

The chain carries TRBV5-1 and TRBJ2-5, with 7 bases that match TRBD1. The CDR3 sequence is 13 residues long. Germline V gives CDR1 SGHRS, CDR2 YFSETQ. With V trimmed by 2 bases and J by 4 bases, 2 bases remained unmatched. This chain's CDR3 is CASSFPGGETQYF. The CDR3 DNA reads as TGCGCCAGCAGCTTTCCAGGGGGAGAGACCCAGTACTTC.

V usage is TRBV29-1 and J usage is TRBJ2-2; D possibly matches TRBD1 or TRBD2 (7 bases each). This CDR3 is 14 amino acids long. Deletions cut 7 bases from V and 5 bases from J, with 17 bases between. Germline CDR1 is SQVTM and CDR2 is ANQGSEA. CDR3 residues: CSGGGTVGTGELFF. CDR3 sequence (DNA): TGCAGCGGGGGGGGGACAGTCGGGACCGGGGAGCTGTTTTTT.

V and J are TRBV27 and TRBJ1-5; D perhaps matches TRBD1 (6 bases). V lost 0 bases, J lost 2 bases, and 11 bases lay in between. The CDR3 has 16 residues. Germline V gives CDR1 MNHEY, CDR2 SMNVEV (reference sequence). The CDR3 coding sequence is TGTGCCAGCAGTTTATCCCGGGGGCCGGGCAATCAGCCCCAGCATTTT. This translates into CASSLSRGPGNQPQHF.

This clonotype was counted between two and nine times. The chain joins TRBV5-6 to TRBJ1-2; D possibly corresponds to TRBD1 (5 bases). The germline CDR1 and CDR2 sequences are SGHDT and YYEEEE. V was shortened by 0 bases and J by 0 bases, with 6 bases between the two germline ends. The CDR3 sequence is 14 residues long. This chain's CDR3 is CASSLGQSNYGYTF. In DNA form, the CDR3 reads TGTGCCAGCAGCTTGGGACAGTCTAACTATGGCTACACCTTC.

The chain recombines TRBV5-6 with TRBJ2-7; tentatively, D is TRBD1 (6 bases). The germline CDR1 and CDR2 sequences are SGHDT and YYEEEE. The V and J ends lost 4 bases and 2 bases respectively, with 13 bases between them. The CDR3 extends over 14 amino acids. Here the CDR3 reads CASSGLRGAYEQYF. The CDR3 nucleotides are TGTGCCAGCAGCGGACTCAGGGGAGCCTACGAGCAGTACTTC.

V and J are TRBV25-1 and TRBJ2-5, with D perhaps matching TRBD1 or TRBD2 (6 bases each). Germline V CDR1 and CDR2: MGHDK, SYGVNS. The CDR3 consists of 15 residues. With 3 bases removed from V and 4 bases from J, the gap between germline ends came to 15 bases. CDR3 amino acids: CASSDPLGGRETQYF. In DNA, the CDR3 is TGTGCCAGCAGTGATCCCCTAGGGGGGAGAGAGACCCAGTACTTC.

The chain links TRBV5-1 to TRBJ2-3; TRBD2 might be the D (6 bases). CDR3 size: 16 residues. Germline CDR1 is SGHRS and CDR2 is YFSETQ. The ends were cut back, 0 bases at V and 3 bases at J, with 14 bases in the middle. CDR3 nucleotide sequence: TGCGCCAGCAGCTTGGACGGGAGTATGGGAACAGATACGCAGTATTTT. This translates into CASSLDGSMGTDTQYF.

The chain has TRBV20-1 and TRBJ2-1; D not certain. Germline-derived CDR1 and CDR2 are DFQATT and SNEGSKA (reference sequence). V dropped 1 base and J dropped 6 bases, with 13 bases sitting between them. This CDR3 is built from 14 residues. Here the CDR3 reads CSARVGRKGNEQFF. CDR3 in DNA: TGCAGTGCTAGAGTAGGTAGGAAGGGCAATGAGCAGTTCTTC.

Only a few counts were recorded for this clonotype. This rearrangement joins TRBV27 to TRBJ2-7, with a possible D match to TRBD2 (6 bases). The CDR3 runs 15 residues. The germline V and J ends were trimmed by 3 bases and 2 bases, with 14 bases remaining between them. The germline V gene has CDR1 MNHEY and CDR2 SMNVEV (reference sequence). The CDR3 DNA reads TGTGCCAGCAGTTTGGGGAGGCTCCCGGCCTACGAGCAGTACTTC. Its translation: CASSLGRLPAYEQYF.

The rearrangement links TRBV19 to TRBJ2-7; D is unresolved. The CDR3 runs 14 residues. Deletions cut 3 bases from V and 3 bases from J, with 12 bases between. Germline-derived CDR1 and CDR2 are LNHDA and SQIVND (reference sequence). CDR3 loop: CASSISGPGYEQYF. CDR3 sequence (DNA): TGTGCCAGTAGTATTTCGGGCCCAGGCTACGAGCAGTACTTC.

V is TRBV6-2 or TRBV6-3 and J is TRBJ2-2; D call uncertain. The CDR3 length is 13 residues. The V gene's germline CDR1 is MNHEY and CDR2 SVGEGT. V lost 10 bases, J lost 1 base, and 10 bases lay in between. CDR3 nucleotides: TGTGCCATAGTTGGGCAGAACACCGGGGAGCTGTTTTTT. Translating it yields CAIVGQNTGELFF.

The chain is built from TRBV5-4 and TRBJ2-7; D is uncertain. From germline, CDR1 is SGHNT and CDR2 YYREEE (reference sequence). The CDR3 is 15 residues long. V shed 4 bases and J shed 1 base, with 15 bases lying between them. The chain's CDR3 is CASSPGRAVSYEQYF. CDR3 bases: TGTGCCAGCAGCCCGGGCCGGGCGGTGTCCTACGAGCAGTACTTC.

This sequence joins TRBV19 and TRBJ2-6; possible D gene TRBD1, 5 bases. The germline V and J ends were trimmed by 3 bases and 2 bases, with 14 bases remaining between them. Germline CDR1 is LNHDA and CDR2 is SQIVND (reference sequence). This CDR3 spans 17 amino acids. The CDR3 loop reads CASSMQGPQPGANVLTF. The CDR3 nucleotides are TGTGCCAGTAGTATGCAGGGCCCTCAACCTGGGGCCAACGTCCTGACTTTC.

In this sample, this clonotype turned up once. J is TRBJ1-2 and V is TRBV30; D call uncertain. The ends were cut back, 0 bases at V and 2 bases at J, with 13 bases in the middle. The CDR3 extends over 15 amino acids. Looked up from germline, CDR1 is GTSNPN and CDR2 is SVGIG (reference sequence). The CDR3 loop reads CAWSVRANSNYGYTF. The CDR3 DNA is TGTGCCTGGAGTGTACGAGCCAACTCGAACTATGGCTACACCTTC. Together with reference TRBV30 and TRBJ1-2, the CDR3 gives the full variable domain: SQTIHQWPATLVQPVGSPLSLECTVEGTSNPNLYWYRQAAGRGLQLLFYSVGIGQISSEVPQNLSASRPQDRQFILSSKKLLLSDSGFYLCAWSVRANSNYGYTFGSGTRLTVV.

The rearrangement links TRBV19 to TRBJ1-1; no definite D call. The CDR3 has 14 amino acids. V shed 3 bases and J shed 4 bases, with 12 bases lying between them. Per germline, CDR1 LNHDA and CDR2 SQIVND (reference sequence). Here the CDR3 DNA reads TGTGCCAGTAGTATGGGGTCCCCTGGCACTGAAGCTTTCTTT. Translating gives CASSMGSPGTEAFF.

The count of this clonotype is one. The chain joins TRBV6-2 or TRBV6-3 to TRBJ2-7, with 8 bases lining up with TRBD1. The CDR3 extends over 12 amino acids. The J segment lost 5 bases and the V segment lost 7 bases, leaving 4 bases of the junction unmatched. CDR1 and CDR2 (germline): MNHEY, SVGEGT. The CDR3 DNA reads as TGTGCCAGCAACGGACAGGGCCACGAGCAGTACTTC. Encoded protein: CASNGQGHEQYF.

The chain is built from TRBV20-1 and TRBJ2-7, with 10 bases that match TRBD2. CDR3 length: 14 amino acids. The V and J ends lost 2 bases and 2 bases, in that order; junction bases with no gene match: 3. Per the germline V gene, CDR1 is DFQATT and CDR2 is SNEGSKA (reference sequence). This CDR3 reads CSARPSGRTYEQYF. DNA for the CDR3: TGCAGTGCTAGACCTAGCGGGAGAACCTACGAGCAGTACTTC.

The chain employs TRBV2 and TRBJ1-2; D is unclear. Germline V gene lookup returns CDR1 SNHLY and CDR2 FYNNEI. V lost 4 bases and J lost 8, with 14 bases in between. This CDR3 comprises 13 residues. CDR3 in amino acids: CASSVLQAAGYTF. The CDR3 region has the DNA TGTGCCAGCAGTGTTCTCCAGGCGGCGGGCTACACCTTC.

The V call is TRBV11-2, the J call TRBJ1-2, with D maybe TRBD1 (5 bases). The V end lost 6 bases, the J end lost 2 bases, and 13 bases lay between the germline ends. Germline V gives CDR1 SGHAT, CDR2 FQNNGV. The CDR3 contains 14 residues. The CDR3 DNA is TGTGCCAGCAGAGGACACCGGCGAAACTATGGCTACACCTTC. Translation: CASRGHRRNYGYTF. The whole variable domain, remainder taken from reference TRBV11-2 and TRBJ1-2, is EAGVAQSPRYKIIEKRQSVAFWCNPISGHATLYWYQQILGQGPKLLIQFQNNGVVDDSQLPKDRFSAERLKGVDSTLKIQPAKLEDSAVYLCASRGHRRNYGYTFGSGTRLTVV.

V usage is TRBV12-3 or TRBV12-4 and J usage is TRBJ2-3, with 8 bases lining up with TRBD1. After removal of 0 bases from V and 0 bases from J, the junction contained 5 bases not matched to a gene. This CDR3 has 17 amino acids. The DNA for the CDR3 is TGTGCCAGCAGTTTAGCGCTCAGGGGGCGAAGCACAGATACGCAGTATTTT. Translated, it gives CASSLALRGRSTDTQYF.